Listed below are T cell receptor beta chains from one sample, sequenced in a study of T cells after yellow fever vaccination. TCRdb reprocessed the 5' RACE reads via MiXCR and lists one record per CDR3 protein. The data show fewer than 500,000 distinct CDR3 sequences, roughly a sixth seen once. Here the sequenced sample was PBMCs, taken before the yellow fever booster vaccination. Receptors originate from a man between 18 and 35 years old who received the YFV17D yellow fever vaccine. Both conserved end residues are part of each CDR3. The order of the fields is J gene, clone size, D gene, V gene, CDR3 protein, CDR3 DNA. The D gene is left open where the match is weak. The listing skips clone size in some rows; elsewhere it reads once, few, many or a size class.

>TRBJ1-4|many|TRBD1|TRBV9
CASSVVGQVIRGEKLFF
TGTGCCAGCAGCGTAGTGGGACAGGTGATCCGGGGTGAAAAACTGTTTTTT
>TRBJ1-2|.|.|TRBV12-3/TRBV12-4
CASTFRGRSPGYTF
TGTGCCAGCACCTTCAGGGGCCGCTCCCCTGGCTACACCTTC
>TRBJ1-2|few|TRBD1|TRBV20-1
CSARVGQGANYGYTF
TGCAGTGCTAGAGTGGGACAGGGAGCCAACTATGGCTACACCTTC
>TRBJ2-5|.|.|TRBV20-1
CSARGPEETQYF
TGCAGTGCTAGGGGGCCCGAAGAGACCCAGTACTTC
>TRBJ1-5|.|TRBD1|TRBV5-1
CASSLEGAEPQHF
TGCGCCAGCAGCTTGGAGGGGGCTGAGCCCCAGCATTTT
>TRBJ2-1|few|.|TRBV12-3/TRBV12-4
CASSLGSVNEQFF
TGTGCCAGCAGTTTAGGCTCGGTCAATGAGCAGTTCTTC
>TRBJ2-2|few|TRBD2|TRBV6-6
CASSYVGGMNTGELFF
TGTGCCAGCAGTTACGTGGGAGGGATGAACACCGGGGAGCTGTTTTTT
>TRBJ1-6|.|.|TRBV6-2/TRBV6-3
CASSWGRGSPLHF
TGTGCCAGCAGTTGGGGCCGGGGGTCACCCCTCCACTTT
>TRBJ2-5|.|TRBD1|TRBV7-3
CASSHRGQETQYF
TGTGCCAGCAGCCATAGGGGGCAGGAGACCCAGTACTTC
>TRBJ2-3|.|.|TRBV20-1
CSLSLGGDTDTQYF
TGCAGTCTAAGCCTAGGGGGAGACACAGATACGCAGTATTTT
>TRBJ1-2|few|.|TRBV5-6
CASSLPGRTISNYGYTF
TGTGCCAGCAGCTTGCCGGGCAGAACCATATCCAACTATGGCTACACCTTC
>TRBJ2-2|.|.|TRBV21-1
CASRPTGAGELFF
TGTGCCAGCAGGCCGACAGGGGCCGGGGAGCTGTTTTTT
>TRBJ1-5|.|.|TRBV5-5
CASSLSAGPQHF
TGTGCCAGCAGCCTCTCGGCAGGGCCCCAGCATTTT
>TRBJ2-5|.|TRBD1|TRBV7-2
CASSLGGTARLQTQYF
TGTGCCAGCAGCTTAGGGGGGACAGCCCGCTTACAGACCCAGTACTTC
>TRBJ2-5|few|.|TRBV27
CASSLSWGETQYF
TGTGCCAGCAGTTTAAGCTGGGGAGAGACCCAGTACTTC
>TRBJ1-1|.|.|TRBV27
CASSLSFRANTEAFF
TGTGCCAGCAGTTTATCGTTCAGGGCGAACACTGAAGCTTTCTTT
>TRBJ1-4|.|.|TRBV7-8
CASRTGINEKLFF
TGTGCCAGCAGAACGGGGATTAATGAAAAACTGTTTTTT
>TRBJ1-1|few|.|TRBV18
CASSPPALNTEAFF
TGTGCCAGCTCACCACCGGCCCTGAACACTGAAGCTTTCTTT
>TRBJ1-4|few|.|TRBV7-2
CASSLRQASGKLFF
TGTGCCAGCAGCTTAAGACAGGCGTCTGGAAAACTGTTTTTT
>TRBJ2-3|.|TRBD2|TRBV3-1
CASSELAGVTDTQYF
TGTGCCAGCAGCGAACTAGCGGGGGTGACAGATACGCAGTATTTT
>TRBJ2-5|once|.|TRBV7-9
CASSSGAGADETQYF
TGTGCCAGCAGCTCAGGCGCGGGGGCGGATGAGACCCAGTACTTC
>TRBJ2-3|few|TRBD2|TRBV15
CATSRPGGGSDTQYF
TGTGCCACCAGCAGGCCCGGGGGAGGGTCAGATACGCAGTATTTT
>TRBJ2-6|.|TRBD2|TRBV12-3/TRBV12-4
CASSLPGGSGANVLTF
TGTGCCAGCAGTCTTCCGGGAGGCTCTGGGGCCAACGTCCTGACTTTC
>TRBJ1-2|few|.|TRBV20-1
CSARIHTEAHGYTF
TGCAGTGCTAGAATACATACGGAAGCCCATGGCTACACCTTC
>TRBJ1-3|few|TRBD1|TRBV6-5
CASSRQGLNSGNTIYF
TGTGCCAGCAGCCGACAGGGGCTTAACTCTGGAAACACCATATATTTT
>TRBJ1-2|.|.|TRBV4-3
CASSQVSGPIFYGYTF
TGCGCCAGCAGCCAAGTCTCTGGTCCTATATTCTATGGCTACACCTTC
>TRBJ1-2|few|.|TRBV7-2
CASSFTANYGYTF
TGTGCCAGCAGCTTTACAGCAAACTATGGCTACACCTTC